The sample holds one count of the clone carrying this T cell receptor beta chain. Antigen specificity is unknown. These data come from a study of T cell responses to AZD1222 COVID-19 vaccine. The method was immunoSEQ multiplex PCR; TCRdb's version includes in-frame clones alone and lacks a portion of them. Seen here are 150,000 or so clones, 80% to 95% observed once, and the top ten hold 3.5% to 4.5%. Findings of the study overall: Seropositive at baseline were only six AZD1222 recipients.

The analysis combined second doses at about 4 or about 12 weeks. Sequencing used peripheral blood, obtained 28 days after the second AZD1222 dose. This sequence originates from an adult who received the AZD1222 COVID-19 vaccine.

The CDR3 DNA reads TGTGCCAGCAGCTTCGGAGCGGGCACAGATACGCAGTATTTT. Translation: CASSFGAGTDTQYF. V gene TRBV5-8 combines with J gene TRBJ2-3; D possibly corresponds to TRBD2 (5 bases). This CDR3 comprises 14 residues. V was shortened by 2 bases and J by 1 base, with 8 bases between the two germline ends. In germline, CDR1 is SGHTS, CDR2 YDEGEE.